Following are 32 T cell receptor beta chains from one sample sequenced in a study of preoperative IRX-2 immunotherapy in early breast cancer. As for treatment: preoperative locoregional IRX-2 cytokine immunotherapy. Libraries were prepared by immunoSEQ multiplex PCR; TCRdb keeps only in-frame clonotypes and omits some of them. This table has 40,000 to 45,000 clones, 60% to 80% appearing once. The sequences come from tumor tissue, collected after IRX-2 immunotherapy. The origin of the receptors is a human donor with breast cancer.

The table lists this clone with a few counts. J is TRBJ2-2 and V is TRBV18, with 8 bases identical to TRBD1. Germline CDR1 KGHSH, CDR2 LQKENI. V was clipped by 3 bases and J by 2 bases; unmatched bases: 8. CDR3 length: 17 amino acids. Here the CDR3 reads CASSPAGTGLNTGELFF. In nucleotides, the CDR3 is TGTGCCAGCTCACCGGCCGGGACAGGTCTCAACACCGGGGAGCTGTTTTTT. Variable domain in full (rest from reference TRBV18 and TRBJ2-2): NAGVMQNPRHLVRRRGQEARLRCSPMKGHSHVYWYRQLPEEGLKFMVYLQKENIIDESGMPKERFSAEFPKEGPSILRIQQVVRGDSAAYFCASSPAGTGLNTGELFFGEGSRLTVL.

This sequence joins TRBV5-1 and TRBJ1-6, with D tentatively TRBD1 (6 bases). The CDR3 has 15 residues. The V gene's germline CDR1 is SGHRS and CDR2 YFSETQ. The ends were cut back, 0 bases at V and 5 bases at J, with 9 bases in the middle. The CDR3 protein is CASSLDGQHNSPLHF. The CDR3 nucleotides read TGCGCCAGCAGCTTGGACGGACAGCATAATTCACCCCTCCACTTT.

This rearrangement joins TRBV7-1 to TRBJ2-7, with TRBD2 identical over 8 bases. TRBV7-1 is treated as an ORF (open reading frame) with a function not yet certain. This CDR3 has 14 residues. Unmatched junction bases numbered 6, after V lost 6 bases and J lost 2 bases. In DNA, the CDR3 is TGTGCCAGCAGTGGTACTAGCGGAGCCTACGAGCAGTACTTC. Its protein is CASSGTSGAYEQYF.

The CDR3 protein is CASSLIAGTYQETQYF. For the CDR3, the DNA is TGTGCCAGCAGCCTTATAGCGGGGACGTACCAAGAGACCCAGTACTTC. The chain links TRBV28 to TRBJ2-5, with 8 bases fitting TRBD2. The CDR3 is 16 residues long. Trimming at V came to 6 bases and at J to 0 bases, leaving 9 bases not matched to a gene. CDR1 is MDHEN and CDR2 is SYDVKM in the germline V gene.

The chain is built from TRBV28 and TRBJ2-3; D possibly corresponds to TRBD1 (6 bases). The germline CDR1 and CDR2 sequences are MDHEN and SYDVKM. The V end was cut by 3 bases, the J end by 1 base, with 8 bases between. The length of the CDR3 is 14 residues. For the CDR3, the DNA is TGTGCCAGCAGTTTCCACAGGGGCACAGATACGCAGTATTTT. This encodes CASSFHRGTDTQYF.

This clone was seen a handful of times. This chain joins TRBV7-1 and TRBJ1-5; the D gene is possibly TRBD1 (5 bases). TRBV7-1 is reported as an ORF; its role is uncertain. The germline V and J ends were trimmed by 3 bases and 0 bases, with 9 bases remaining between them. The CDR3 runs 15 residues. The DNA for the CDR3 is TGTGCCAGCAGCTCCAGGGACTATAGCAATCAGCCCCAGCATTTT. This translates into CASSSRDYSNQPQHF.

The chain is built from TRBV14 and TRBJ1-6, with D possibly matching TRBD1 (5 bases). The CDR3 consists of 15 residues. V was shortened by 2 bases and J by 9 bases, with 14 bases between the two germline ends. Germline values: CDR1 SGHDN, CDR2 FVKESK. CDR3 sequence reads: CASSQSGNPTSPLHF. DNA for the CDR3: TGTGCCAGCAGCCAATCAGGGAACCCAACTTCACCCCTCCACTTT. Complete variable domain (other parts from reference TRBV14 and TRBJ1-6): EAGVTQFPSHSVIEKGQTVTLRCDPISGHDNLYWYRRVMGKEIKFLLHFVKESKQDESGMPNNRFLAERTGGTYSTLKVQPAELEDSGVYFCASSQSGNPTSPLHFGNGTRLTVT.

The chain links TRBV18 to TRBJ2-7; 9 positions match TRBD2. CDR3 size: 15 residues. J was trimmed by 3 bases and V by 2 bases; bases with no gene match: 5. Looked up from germline, CDR1 is KGHSH and CDR2 is LQKENI. Here the CDR3 DNA reads TGTGCCAGCTCACCATATGTAGCGGGGGACTACGAGCAGTACTTC. As protein: CASSPYVAGDYEQYF.

V usage is TRBV5-1 and J usage is TRBJ1-2; D possibly corresponds to TRBD1 (6 bases). The CDR3 is made up of 14 amino acids. The V gene's germline CDR1 is SGHRS and CDR2 YFSETQ. V was pared by 0 bases and J by 2 bases, with 8 bases between. CDR3 DNA sequence: TGCGCCAGCAGCTTGGAACAGGGAAACTATGGCTACACCTTC. It translates to CASSLEQGNYGYTF.

This clone came up once. The chain recombines TRBV5-1 with TRBJ1-4; D not certain. Trimming took 3 bases from V and 4 from J, leaving 13 bases between them. The CDR3 spans 15 residues. The germline V gene has CDR1 SGHRS and CDR2 YFSETQ. The CDR3 DNA is TGCGCCAGCAGCTCCATGGTAGGAGTTAATGAAAAACTGTTTTTT. Protein product: CASSSMVGVNEKLFF.

The chain links TRBV11-3 to TRBJ2-3; the D is unclear. V dropped 2 bases and J dropped 2 bases, with 8 bases sitting between them. The CDR3 totals 14 residues. Germline loops: CDR1 SGHNT, CDR2 YENEEA. CDR3 region: CASSLRRNTDTQYF. The DNA of the CDR3 is TGTGCCAGCAGCTTAAGACGGAACACAGATACGCAGTATTTT. Together with reference TRBV11-3 and TRBJ2-3, the CDR3 gives the full variable domain: EAGVVQSPRYKIIEKKQPVAFWCNPISGHNTLYWYLQNLGQGPELLIRYENEEAVDDSQLPKDRFSAERLKGVDSTLKIQPAELGDSAVYLCASSLRRNTDTQYFGPGTRLTVL.

The J gene is TRBJ2-1, the V gene TRBV5-1; D might be TRBD2 (6 bases). V was clipped by 4 bases and J by 7 bases, with 15 bases between them. The CDR3 runs to 14 residues. The germline V gene has CDR1 SGHRS and CDR2 YFSETQ. This chain's CDR3 is CASSAGGGVNEQFF. The DNA for the CDR3 is TGCGCCAGCAGCGCCGGTGGAGGGGTAAATGAGCAGTTCTTC.

V is TRBV7-1 and J is TRBJ2-3; D uncertain. TRBV7-1 is reported as an ORF; its role is uncertain. V lost 5 bases, J lost 3 bases, and 18 bases lay in between. CDR3 length: 16 residues. The CDR3 DNA sequence: TGTGCCAGCAGCGTACAAGGAGCCCCCGCGACAGATACGCAGTATTTT. Protein product: CASSVQGAPATDTQYF.

This clone is a singleton in its sample. The rearrangement links TRBV6-8 to TRBJ1-3, with D hard to call. Trimming shortened V by 5 bases and J by 2 bases, and 10 bases separated the two germline ends. The germline gives CDR1 MNHGY, CDR2 SAAAGT. The CDR3 sequence is 14 residues long. The CDR3: CASSARGAGNTIYF. As DNA, the CDR3 is TGTGCCAGCAGTGCCCGCGGTGCTGGAAACACCATATATTTT.

The rearrangement uses TRBV19 and TRBJ1-1, with unresolved D. Germline CDR1 reads LNHDA; CDR2 reads SQIVND (reference sequence). The CDR3 is made up of 14 amino acids. V was pared by 7 bases and J by 6 bases, with 18 bases between. In DNA, the CDR3 is TGTGCCAGTACCGCTCCTGGGCTGGACTCTGAAGCTTTCTTT. Translated: CASTAPGLDSEAFF.

This chain links TRBV19 with TRBJ2-3; D is uncertain. Germline loops: CDR1 LNHDA, CDR2 SQIVND (reference sequence). The germline V and J ends were trimmed by 5 bases and 2 bases, with 11 bases remaining between them. CDR3 size: 14 residues. The CDR3 reads CASSAPRITDTQYF. The CDR3 nucleotides read TGTGCCAGTAGTGCCCCTCGCATCACAGATACGCAGTATTTT.

This clone showed up just once. The chain combines TRBV5-1 with TRBJ2-2, with no clear D. The CDR3 spans 14 residues. The germline V gene has CDR1 SGHRS and CDR2 YFSETQ. V lost 1 base and J 6 bases, leaving 10 bases between the germline ends. CDR3 coding DNA: TGCGCCAGCAGCTTGTCAGGTTACCCCGGGGAGCTGTTTTTT. It specifies CASSLSGYPGELFF.

The V gene is TRBV11-3, the J gene TRBJ2-1, with 14 bases identical to TRBD2. The germline V gene has CDR1 SGHNT and CDR2 YENEEA. After removal of 6 bases from V and 5 bases from J, the junction contained 9 bases not matched to a gene. The CDR3 is 17 amino acids. The CDR3 loop is CASRPGTSGSRHNEQFF. The CDR3 nucleotides are TGTGCCAGCAGGCCCGGGACTAGCGGGAGTCGACACAATGAGCAGTTCTTC. The full variable domain, in which reference TRBV11-3 and TRBJ2-1 provide the parts outside the CDR3, is EAGVVQSPRYKIIEKKQPVAFWCNPISGHNTLYWYLQNLGQGPELLIRYENEEAVDDSQLPKDRFSAERLKGVDSTLKIQPAELGDSAVYLCASRPGTSGSRHNEQFFGPGTRLTVL.

V and J are TRBV6-8 and TRBJ1-3, with D unclear. Germline CDR1 MNHGY, CDR2 SAAAGT. Trimming stripped 6 bases from V and 0 bases from J, with 9 bases between. This CDR3 is 14 amino acids long. CDR3 amino acids: CASREGTSGNTIYF. CDR3 DNA sequence: TGTGCCAGCAGGGAGGGCACCTCTGGAAACACCATATATTTT.

V and J are TRBV11-3 and TRBJ2-1; 14 bases are shared with TRBD2. V trimming: 1 base; J trimming: 3 bases; junction bases outside the gene matches: 11. Germline V gene sequence: CDR1 SGHNT, CDR2 YENEEA. The CDR3 covers 20 residues. Here the CDR3 reads CASSLGGLAGGRSVYNEQFF. CDR3 coding DNA: TGTGCCAGCAGCTTAGGCGGACTAGCGGGGGGACGTAGTGTCTACAATGAGCAGTTCTTC.

The CDR3 spells CASSIDSQAGNTIYF. The CDR3 DNA sequence: TGTGCCAGTAGTATCGACAGCCAAGCTGGAAACACCATATATTTT. This chain connects TRBV19 to TRBJ1-3, with D perhaps matching TRBD1 (5 bases). Germline values: CDR1 LNHDA, CDR2 SQIVND (reference sequence). The CDR3 totals 15 residues. V was shortened by 3 bases and J by 2 bases, with 11 bases between the two germline ends.

The sample holds a few counts of this clone. This chain links TRBV29-1 with TRBJ1-1; D is uncertain. Germline CDR1 and CDR2: SQVTM and ANQGSEA. V shed 2 bases and J shed 1 base, with 8 bases lying between them. The CDR3 spans 13 residues. DNA for the CDR3: TGCAGCGTTGAAATTGACGGGAACACTGAAGCTTTCTTT. It is translated as CSVEIDGNTEAFF.

The rearrangement joins TRBV15 to TRBJ2-5; D gene unclear. Per the germline V gene, CDR1 is LNHNV and CDR2 is YYDKDF (reference sequence). There are 14 residues in the CDR3. The V and J ends lost 0 bases and 1 base respectively, with 6 bases between them. CDR3 sequence (DNA): TGTGCCACCAGCAGAGATCGAAGCCAAGAGACCCAGTACTTC. Its translation: CATSRDRSQETQYF.

The chain links TRBV19 to TRBJ1-5; 12 positions match TRBD1. The CDR3 loop spans 18 amino acids. After removal of 5 bases from V and 3 bases from J, the junction contained 11 bases not matched to a gene. CDR1 and CDR2 from the germline V gene are LNHDA and SQIVND (reference sequence). CDR3 nucleotides: TGTGCCAGTAGTTCCCCGGGACAGGGGGCTTTGGCCAATCAGCCCCAGCATTTT. Translated: CASSSPGQGALANQPQHF.

This clone was seen a single time. The chain links TRBV18 to TRBJ2-2; D unclear. The V end lost 3 bases, the J end lost 5 bases, and 13 bases lay between the germline ends. The length of the CDR3 is 15 residues. The V gene's germline CDR1 is KGHSH and CDR2 LQKENI. The CDR3 here is CASSPSQFVTGELFF. CDR3 DNA: TGTGCCAGCTCACCCTCACAGTTTGTAACCGGGGAGCTGTTTTTT.

The V call is TRBV6-8, the J call TRBJ1-2, with a possible D match to TRBD1 (6 bases). The CDR3 runs 14 residues. Deletions cut 10 bases from V and 6 bases from J, with 21 bases between. The V gene's germline CDR1 is MNHGY and CDR2 SAAAGT. The CDR3 here is CAICCLSGADGYTF. Written as DNA, the CDR3 is TGTGCCATCTGTTGCCTATCGGGGGCGGATGGCTACACCTTC.

This clone was detected a few times. This chain uses TRBV5-1 with TRBJ2-5; TRBD2 agrees at 7 bases. V lost 0 bases and J lost 5; bases outside the gene matches: 7. The CDR3 is 15 residues long. The germline gives CDR1 SGHRS, CDR2 YFSETQ. The chain's CDR3 is CASSLEGGRKETQYF. The CDR3 DNA is TGCGCCAGCAGCTTGGAAGGCGGGAGAAAGGAGACCCAGTACTTC.

The chain couples TRBV6-8 to TRBJ1-1; D is unclear. CDR3 length: 14 amino acids. Germline V gives CDR1 MNHGY, CDR2 SAAAGT. The V and J ends lost 0 bases and 6 bases respectively, with 11 bases between them. CDR3: CASSYSSMGAEAFF. The CDR3 DNA sequence: TGTGCCAGCAGTTACTCGAGTATGGGAGCTGAAGCTTTCTTT.

The rearrangement joins TRBV19 to TRBJ2-4; the match to TRBD1 covers 11 bases. J gave up 8 bases and V 3 bases, and 6 bases lay outside the gene matches. The CDR3 has 15 amino acids. CDR1 and CDR2 from the germline V gene are LNHDA and SQIVND (reference sequence). The CDR3 loop is CASSMGQGGEHIQYF. The CDR3 region has the DNA TGTGCCAGTAGTATGGGACAGGGGGGCGAACACATTCAGTACTTC.

The chain joins TRBV19 to TRBJ2-2; a possible D gene is TRBD1 (6 bases). Trimming removed 6 bases from V and 0 bases from J, with 11 bases in between. CDR1 is LNHDA, CDR2 SQIVND, per germline (reference sequence). The CDR3 contains 15 residues. Here the CDR3 reads CASSPQGSNTGELFF. CDR3 sequence (DNA): TGTGCCAGTAGCCCCCAGGGGTCGAACACCGGGGAGCTGTTTTTT. The full variable domain, rest sourced from reference TRBV19 and TRBJ2-2, is DGGITQSPKYLFRKEGQNVTLSCEQNLNHDAMYWYRQDPGQGLRLIYYSQIVNDFQKGDIAEGYSVSREKKESFPLTVTSAQKNPTAFYLCASSPQGSNTGELFFGEGSRLTVL.

The chain has TRBV6-8 and TRBJ2-2, with 8 bases aligning to TRBD1. This CDR3 contains 16 residues. CDR1 is MNHGY, CDR2 SAAAGT, per germline. V shed 2 bases, J shed 5 bases, and the junction held 7 bases outside the gene matches. CDR3 protein: CASSYLPGGRTGELFF. CDR3 bases: TGTGCCAGCAGTTACCTGCCAGGGGGCCGGACCGGGGAGCTGTTTTTT.

The V gene is TRBV18, the J gene TRBJ2-3; 9 bases are a match to TRBD1. There are 15 residues in the CDR3. Germline V gene lookup returns CDR1 KGHSH and CDR2 LQKENI. V shed 3 bases, J shed 2 bases, and the junction held 3 bases outside the gene matches. In nucleotides, the CDR3 is TGTGCCAGCTCACCCCGGGACAGGGTCACAGATACGCAGTATTTT. This translates into CASSPRDRVTDTQYF. Complete variable domain (other parts from reference TRBV18 and TRBJ2-3): NAGVMQNPRHLVRRRGQEARLRCSPMKGHSHVYWYRQLPEEGLKFMVYLQKENIIDESGMPKERFSAEFPKEGPSILRIQQVVRGDSAAYFCASSPRDRVTDTQYFGPGTRLTVL.